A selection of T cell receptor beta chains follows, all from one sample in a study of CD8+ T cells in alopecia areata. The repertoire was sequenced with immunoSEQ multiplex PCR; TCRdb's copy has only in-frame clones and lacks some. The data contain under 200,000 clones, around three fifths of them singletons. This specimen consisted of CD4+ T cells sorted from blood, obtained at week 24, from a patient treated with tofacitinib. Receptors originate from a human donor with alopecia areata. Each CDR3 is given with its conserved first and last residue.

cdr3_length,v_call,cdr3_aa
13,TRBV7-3,CASSQGNTGELFF
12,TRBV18,CASSPGDQPQHF
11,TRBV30,CAWSVRDTQYF
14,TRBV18,CASSPGTVNTEAFF
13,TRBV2,CASSKQGSHEQYF
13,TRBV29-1,CSVEGTGVHEQYF
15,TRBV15,CATSRVGAPGNTIYF
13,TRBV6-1,CASSHGIPYEQYF
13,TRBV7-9,CASTLGGSYEQYF
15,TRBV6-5,CASRGGGVGNTEAFF
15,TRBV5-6,CASSLTRDREETQYF
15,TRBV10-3,CAATYSGGSYNEQFF
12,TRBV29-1,CSVRGVWETQYF
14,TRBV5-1,CASRPGGPRDTQYF
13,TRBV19,CASRRTGSGELFF